Below are 30 T cell receptor beta chains sequenced from a single sample in a study of T cell repertoires in cytomegalovirus infection. TCRdb re-analysed the reads in MiXCR, keeping a single row per CDR3 protein. The data show about 500,000 distinct CDR3 sequences, with roughly a third seen just once and about 17% held by the top ten. These receptors' antigens are unknown. This specimen was cultured PBMCs, taken from culture after CMV antigen stimulation. Source of these receptors: a human donor in good health (CMV status not recorded). Some clones in this sample may be carry-over from other donors' samples.

This clonotype was detected only a few times. This chain joins TRBV6-5 and TRBJ2-1; 7 nucleotides agree with TRBD1. CDR1 is MNHEY, CDR2 SVGAGI, per germline. Trimming at V came to 5 bases and at J to 2 bases, leaving 6 bases not matched to a gene. The CDR3 contains 15 residues. CDR3 sequence reads: CASSRDRAAYNEQFF. The CDR3 coding sequence is TGTGCCAGCAGTAGAGACAGGGCGGCCTACAATGAGCAGTTCTTC.

V is TRBV5-1 and J is TRBJ2-1; D is ambiguous. Deletions cut 1 base from V and 9 bases from J, with 17 bases between. CDR1 is SGHRS and CDR2 is YFSETQ in the germline V gene. The CDR3 is 15 amino acids. CDR3 nucleotide sequence: TGCGCCAGCAGCTTGATCCCAGGATTAGAGTCTGAGCAGTTCTTC. Protein sequence: CASSLIPGLESEQFF. Full variable domain (remainder filled in from reference TRBV5-1 and TRBJ2-1): KAGVTQTPRYLIKTRGQQVTLSCSPISGHRSVSWYQQTPGQGLQFLFEYFSETQRNKGNFPGRFSGRQFSNSRSEMNVSTLELGDSALYLCASSLIPGLESEQFFGPGTRLTVL.

The rearrangement joins TRBV7-2 to TRBJ1-3; D gene uncertain. Trimming cost V 3 bases and J 0 bases, with 9 bases left between them. The CDR3 totals 15 residues. Germline V CDR1 and CDR2: SGHTA, FQGNSA. CDR3 sequence (DNA): TGTGCCAGCAGCTTGAAGTTATTCTCTGGAAACACCATATATTTT. Amino acids: CASSLKLFSGNTIYF. The whole variable domain, remainder taken from reference TRBV7-2 and TRBJ1-3, is GAGVSQSPSNKVTEKGKDVELRCDPISGHTALYWYRQSLGQGLEFLIYFQGNSAPDKSGLPSDRFSAERTGGSVSTLTIQRTQQEDSAVYLCASSLKLFSGNTIYFGEGSWLTVV.

J is TRBJ2-6 and V is TRBV6-2 or TRBV6-3; tentative D call: TRBD2 (5 bases). V lost 7 bases, J lost 0 bases, and 10 bases lay in between. Germline V gene sequence: CDR1 MNHEY, CDR2 SVGEGT. The CDR3 is 15 amino acids. This CDR3 is CASIPGFSGANVLTF. CDR3 coding DNA: TGTGCCAGCATTCCGGGGTTCTCTGGGGCCAACGTCCTGACTTTC.

This clonotype has ten or more counts. The genes are TRBV7-2 and TRBJ2-1, with TRBD1 matching 7 bases. Germline CDR1 SGHTA, CDR2 FQGNSA. The ends lost 5 bases at V and 6 bases at J; junction bases unmatched: 16. The CDR3 sequence is 17 residues long. DNA of the CDR3: TGTGCCAGCAGCCCTTACGGACAGGCGCTTATGGGCAATGAGCAGTTCTTC. Its protein is CASSPYGQALMGNEQFF.

The sample holds one count of this clonotype. One end of the junction fails to match germline, which may point to a read error. The chain joins TRBV19 to TRBJ1-1; D ambiguous. The CDR3 is 13 residues long. Germline loops: CDR1 LNHDA, CDR2 SQIVND (reference sequence). CDR3 in DNA: TGTGCCAGTAGTTCGACAATGAACACTGAAGCTTCCTTT. Amino acids: CASSSTMNTEASF.

This clonotype was found a few times. The chain carries TRBV11-3 and TRBJ2-5; D remains unclear. Trimming took 4 bases from V and 2 from J, leaving 14 bases between them. From germline, CDR1 is SGHNT and CDR2 YENEEA. The CDR3 loop spans 15 amino acids. The CDR3 DNA sequence: TGTGCCAGCAGCTCCCCTTTTGGGGTTCAAGAGACCCAGTACTTC. Translating it yields CASSSPFGVQETQYF.

V is TRBV6-2 or TRBV6-3 and J is TRBJ1-5; D perhaps matches TRBD1 (5 bases). Trimming took 4 bases from V and 2 from J, leaving 18 bases between them. This CDR3 spans 17 amino acids. Germline V gives CDR1 MNHEY, CDR2 SVGEGT. Here the CDR3 DNA reads TGTGCCAGCAGTTTGGGTGGGGCGGGGATGGGCAATCAGCCCCAGCATTTT. It translates to CASSLGGAGMGNQPQHF.

J is TRBJ1-1 and V is TRBV4-1; TRBD1 matches 8 bases. Germline CDR1 reads MGHRA; CDR2 reads YSYEKL. The V gene end was trimmed by 5 bases and the J gene end by 5 bases; junction bases not matched to a gene: 16. CDR3 length equals 17 residues. The CDR3 spells CASSVKGPGGWWTEAFF. For the CDR3, the DNA is TGCGCCAGCAGCGTCAAGGGCCCAGGGGGCTGGTGGACTGAAGCTTTCTTT.

A few counts support this clonotype. V is TRBV14 and J is TRBJ2-5, with D unresolved. The germline V gene encodes CDR1 SGHDN and CDR2 FVKESK. There are 12 residues in the CDR3. Trimming took off 0 bases at V and 12 bases at J, with 11 bases between the two ends. CDR3 in DNA: TGTGCCAGCAGCCAAGATCAAGGTCGAGAGTACTTC. Translating gives CASSQDQGREYF.

This clonotype was found a few times. V is TRBV27 and J is TRBJ1-1; TRBD1 might be the D (6 bases). This CDR3 contains 15 residues. The germline V gene has CDR1 MNHEY and CDR2 SMNVEV (reference sequence). The V gene lost 3 bases and the J gene lost 7 bases, with 18 bases spanning the gap. In nucleotides, the CDR3 is TGTGCCAGCAGTTTGGAGGGGGGGGGTTACGGTGAAGCTTTCTTT. Translating gives CASSLEGGGYGEAFF.

This clonotype was seen a handful of times. The chain couples TRBV9 to TRBJ2-1, with 10 positions matching TRBD2. In germline, CDR1 is SGDLS, CDR2 YYNGEE. V lost 1 base and J lost 12; bases outside the gene matches: 10. This CDR3 region has 15 residues. The CDR3 DNA follows: TGTGCCAGCAGCGTAACTTTAGCGGGAGGAGGGGGGCAGTTCTTC. Its translation is CASSVTLAGGGGQFF.

V and J are TRBV20-1 and TRBJ2-5; 8 nucleotides line up with TRBD2. The germline V gene encodes CDR1 DFQATT and CDR2 SNEGSKA (reference sequence). There are 14 residues in the CDR3. After removal of 4 bases from V and 5 bases from J, the junction contained 9 bases not matched to a gene. CDR3 residues: CSATSGSVVETQYF. CDR3 in DNA: TGCAGTGCTACGAGCGGGAGCGTCGTGGAGACCCAGTACTTC.

At least ten counts were recorded for this clonotype. The chain joins TRBV12-3 or TRBV12-4 to TRBJ2-7; the D call may be TRBD1 or TRBD2 (5 bases each). Trimming took 8 bases from V and 2 from J, leaving 19 bases between them. The CDR3 has 15 amino acids. CDR3 amino acids: CASSPGAWTTYEQYF. In DNA, the CDR3 is TGTGCCAGCTCCCCCGGGGCTTGGACAACCTACGAGCAGTACTTC.

The rearrangement uses TRBV28 and TRBJ2-1; 7 bases align to TRBD1. Germline lookup yields CDR1 MDHEN and CDR2 SYDVKM. V trimming: 3 bases; J trimming: 9 bases; junction bases outside the gene matches: 2. The CDR3 consists of 12 residues. CDR3 DNA: TGTGCCAGCAGTTTGGGACAGCGTGAGCAGTTCTTC. Its translation: CASSLGQREQFF.

The chain uses TRBV7-8 and TRBJ1-1; TRBD1 is a possible D gene (5 bases). This CDR3 spans 15 amino acids. Germline CDR1 is SGHVS and CDR2 is FQNEAQ. V lost 5 bases and J lost 1, with 14 bases in between. The CDR3 nucleotides read TGTGCCAGCAGCCCCCGGGAGGGGACGAACACTGAAGCTTTCTTT. Protein product: CASSPREGTNTEAFF.

This rearrangement joins TRBV7-2 to TRBJ2-3; 15 bases are shared with TRBD2. In germline, CDR1 is SGHTA, CDR2 FQGNSA. The CDR3 has 17 residues. The J segment lost 0 bases and the V segment lost 5 bases, leaving 3 bases of the junction unmatched. CDR3 amino acids: CASSRTSGRGSTDTQYF. The CDR3, as DNA: TGTGCCAGCAGCCGGACTAGCGGGAGGGGTAGCACAGATACGCAGTATTTT.

This clonotype has just a few counts. The chain uses TRBV29-1 and TRBJ2-5; D might be TRBD1 (5 bases). CDR1 and CDR2 from the germline V gene are SQVTM and ANQGSEA. V was pared by 7 bases and J by 1 base, with 13 bases between. This CDR3 contains 13 residues. The CDR3 bases are TGCAGCGCCAACCTACAGGTCCAAGAGACCCAGTACTTC. This gives the protein CSANLQVQETQYF.

The chain joins TRBV28 to TRBJ2-7; no clear D. CDR3 size: 13 residues. The V gene's germline CDR1 is MDHEN and CDR2 SYDVKM. Trimming pared 3 bases from V and 3 bases from J, leaving 9 bases between. The CDR3 protein is CASSFAQFYEQYV. The CDR3 DNA reads as TGTGCCAGCAGTTTTGCACAGTTCTACGAGCAGTACGTC.

This chain links TRBV6-1 with TRBJ2-3; perhaps D is TRBD1 or TRBD2 (7 bases each). In germline, CDR1 is MNHNS, CDR2 SASEGT. This CDR3 spans 15 amino acids. Trimming pared 7 bases from V and 5 bases from J, leaving 19 bases between. As DNA, the CDR3 is TGTGCCAGCAACGACCAGGGGGAGGGTCAAGATACGCAGTATTTT. It translates to CASNDQGEGQDTQYF.

The rearrangement uses TRBV29-1 and TRBJ1-1; D uncertain. The CDR3 contains 12 residues. With 6 bases removed from V and 1 base from J, the gap between germline ends came to 9 bases. The germline CDR1 and CDR2 sequences are SQVTM and ANQGSEA. CDR3 sequence reads: CSVHRQNTEAFF. DNA for the CDR3: TGCAGCGTACACAGACAGAACACTGAAGCTTTCTTT.

By its share, this clonotype is medium-sized (0.01 to 0.1%). This rearrangement joins TRBV7-2 to TRBJ2-3, with D perhaps TRBD2 (7 bases). Trimming cost V 1 base and J 6 bases, with 14 bases left between them. This CDR3 is 15 amino acids long. Germline V gene data show CDR1 as SGHTA and CDR2 as FQGNSA. This CDR3 is CASSLEVGRGDTQYF. Here the CDR3 DNA reads TGTGCCAGCAGCTTAGAAGTAGGGAGGGGGGATACGCAGTATTTT.

The V call is TRBV20-1, the J call TRBJ2-2; the match to TRBD2 covers 8 bases. The CDR3 loop spans 17 amino acids. J gave up 7 bases and V 0 bases, and 13 bases lay outside the gene matches. Germline values: CDR1 DFQATT, CDR2 SNEGSKA (reference sequence). The CDR3 protein is CSARDNSGTLRSGELFF. DNA for the CDR3: TGCAGTGCTAGAGATAATAGCGGGACTCTAAGGAGCGGGGAGCTGTTTTTT.

The chain combines TRBV12-3 or TRBV12-4 with TRBJ2-3, with 13 bases identical to TRBD2. This CDR3 comprises 17 residues. With V trimmed by 3 bases and J by 1 base, 4 bases remained unmatched. CDR3 protein: CASSLGLAGRGTDTQYF. The CDR3 DNA is TGTGCCAGCAGTTTGGGACTAGCGGGGCGGGGCACAGATACGCAGTATTTT.

The chain has TRBV6-1 and TRBJ1-1; 7 positions agree with TRBD1. V was clipped by 7 bases and J by 0 bases; unmatched bases: 2. This CDR3 region has 13 residues. CDR1 is MNHNS and CDR2 is SASEGT in the germline V gene. The CDR3 sequence is CASIGQVNTEAFF. The CDR3 region has the DNA TGTGCCAGCATCGGACAGGTGAACACTGAAGCTTTCTTT.

The chain recombines TRBV4-1 with TRBJ1-1; TRBD1 agrees at 8 bases. Per germline, CDR1 MGHRA and CDR2 YSYEKL. This CDR3 region has 16 residues. Losses at the gene ends were 0 bases for V and 5 bases for J; bases not matched to a gene: 8. The CDR3 DNA sequence: TGCGCCAGCAGCCAAGAACTGACAGGGGTTGGTACTGAAGCTTTCTTT. This sequence encodes CASSQELTGVGTEAFF.

This clonotype appeared a few times. The chain employs TRBV5-5 and TRBJ2-5; perhaps TRBD2 as D (6 bases). V lost 1 base and J 5 bases, leaving 12 bases between the germline ends. The CDR3 is 14 residues long. Germline V gene data show CDR1 as SGHKS and CDR2 as YYEKEE (reference sequence). DNA for the CDR3: TGTGCCAGCAGCTTGTTCGGGGGTGGTGAGACCCAGTACTTC. It codes for CASSLFGGGETQYF.

The chain's CDR3 is CASSLYARAGQPQHF. The CDR3 DNA follows: TGTGCCAGCAGTTTATATGCCAGGGCCGGCCAGCCCCAGCATTTT. The chain links TRBV12-3 or TRBV12-4 to TRBJ1-5, with D possibly TRBD1 on 5 matching bases. This CDR3 contains 15 residues. V was cut by 2 bases and J by 7 bases, with 15 bases left in between.

The chain employs TRBV7-2 and TRBJ2-3; 10 nucleotides align to TRBD1. This CDR3 contains 16 residues. V lost 5 bases to trimming and J lost 1 base; unmatched junction nucleotides: 6. Per the germline V gene, CDR1 is SGHTA and CDR2 is FQGNSA. CDR3 loop: CASSPTTGGGTDTQYF. The CDR3 DNA is TGTGCCAGCAGCCCTACGACAGGGGGCGGCACAGATACGCAGTATTTT.

CDR3 amino acids: CASSPGTSGLGYTQYF. CDR3 DNA: TGTGCCAGCAGCCCAGGGACTAGCGGGCTCGGGTATACGCAGTATTTT. The chain uses TRBV11-2 and TRBJ2-3; TRBD2 aligns across 12 bases. Germline V lookup: CDR1 SGHAT, CDR2 FQNNGV. The CDR3 has 16 amino acids. Unmatched junction bases numbered 10, after V lost 5 bases and J lost 7 bases.